The next 24 T cell receptor beta chains were all read from a single sample in a study of T cell responses to AZD1222 COVID-19 vaccine. Measured with immunoSEQ multiplex PCR; TCRdb has only the in-frame clones, and not every one. Of 95,000 to 150,000 clones listed, about nine tenths are singletons. The sample in question was peripheral blood, obtained on day 0 of AZD1222 vaccination. All receptors derive from an adult in good health.

This chain joins TRBV27 and TRBJ2-2, with a weak D call TRBD1 (5 bases). With 8 bases removed from V and 5 bases from J, the gap between germline ends came to 9 bases. The CDR3 runs to 12 residues. Germline loops: CDR1 MNHEY, CDR2 SMNVEV (reference sequence). CDR3 sequence reads: CASGAVTGELFF. CDR3 DNA: TGTGCCAGCGGGGCGGTAACCGGGGAGCTGTTTTTT.

The rearrangement joins TRBV12-3 or TRBV12-4 to TRBJ2-7; TRBD1 matches at 8 bases. V trimming: 8 bases; J trimming: 6 bases; junction bases outside the gene matches: 6. The CDR3 length is 12 residues. The CDR3 sequence: CASRQGLSEQYF. The CDR3, as DNA: TGTGCCAGCCGACAGGGGCTCTCCGAGCAGTACTTC.

The chain couples TRBV28 to TRBJ1-4; no clear D gene. The CDR3 runs to 13 residues. The V gene's germline CDR1 is MDHEN and CDR2 SYDVKM. V was clipped by 5 bases and J by 0 bases, with 4 bases between them. CDR3 DNA: TGTGCCAGCAGTGTAACAACTAATGAAAAACTGTTTTTT. Its translation is CASSVTTNEKLFF. The variable domain in full, completed from reference TRBV28 and TRBJ1-4, reads DVKVTQSSRYLVKRTGEKVFLECVQDMDHENMFWYRQDPGLGLRLIYFSYDVKMKEKGDIPEGYSVSREKKERFSLILESASTNQTSMYLCASSVTTNEKLFFGSGTQLSVL.

This sequence joins TRBV7-2 and TRBJ1-1; D unclear. Trimming stripped 1 base from V and 1 base from J, with 7 bases between. Germline V gives CDR1 SGHTA, CDR2 FQGNSA. This CDR3 region has 14 residues. The CDR3 region has the DNA TGTGCCAGCAGCTTAGTTTATTCGAACACTGAAGCTTTCTTT. This encodes CASSLVYSNTEAFF.

The V and J genes are TRBV12-2 and TRBJ1-1. TRBV12-2 is an annotated pseudogene. The CDR3 is 12 residues long. CDR3 DNA sequence: TGTGCAAGTCGCTTAGTAAGCACTGAAGCTTTCTTT. As protein: CASRLVSTEAFF.

The chain recombines TRBV9 with TRBJ2-1; the match to TRBD2 covers 10 bases. The CDR3 has 15 amino acids. The germline V gene has CDR1 SGDLS and CDR2 YYNGEE. The ends lost 4 bases at V and 4 bases at J; junction bases unmatched: 5. Written as DNA, the CDR3 is TGTGCCAGCAGCTCCGAGACTAGCGGGTACAATGAGCAGTTCTTC. Protein: CASSSETSGYNEQFF.

This sequence joins TRBV28 and TRBJ1-3; TRBD1 agrees at 9 bases. The CDR3 spans 12 residues. Germline CDR1 reads MDHEN; CDR2 reads SYDVKM. V lost 8 bases, J lost 8 bases, and 4 bases stayed unmatched. The CDR3 coding sequence is TGTGCCAGCCGGGACAGGGAGGACACCATATATTTT. This gives the protein CASRDREDTIYF.

This clone was recorded only once. The identical CDR3 is also encoded by other nucleotide sequences in the sample. The CDR3 is CASSLRPKVTTYF. The CDR3 region has the DNA TGTGCCAGCAGTTTGAGGCCAAAGGTTACCACTTACTTC. This rearrangement joins TRBV12-3 or TRBV12-4 to TRBJ2-7; no clear D gene. V lost 3 bases and J 13 bases, leaving 19 bases between the germline ends. The CDR3 is 13 residues long.

V gene TRBV10-1 combines with J gene TRBJ2-1; 9 bases fit TRBD2. Germline CDR1 is WNHNN and CDR2 is SYGVQD (reference sequence). The CDR3 consists of 16 residues. J gave up 3 bases and V 4 bases, and 7 bases lay outside the gene matches. The CDR3 here is CASSASREGNYNEQFF. DNA for the CDR3: TGCGCCAGCAGTGCCTCGCGGGAGGGGAACTACAATGAGCAGTTCTTC.

The chain combines TRBV12-3 or TRBV12-4 with TRBJ2-1; no clear D. This CDR3 has 13 amino acids. The germline V and J ends were trimmed by 5 bases and 4 bases, with 9 bases remaining between them. The CDR3 here is CASSADGYNEQFF. The DNA of the CDR3 is TGTGCCAGCAGTGCGGACGGGTACAATGAGCAGTTCTTC.

This chain connects TRBV2 to TRBJ1-5; 7 bases fit TRBD1. Germline CDR1 SNHLY, CDR2 FYNNEI. This CDR3 spans 13 amino acids. V lost 9 bases and J lost 1; bases outside the gene matches: 3. DNA of the CDR3: TGTGCCAGTACAGGGGAAAGCAATCAGCCCCAGCATTTT. It translates to CASTGESNQPQHF.

In DNA, the CDR3 is TGTGCCAGCAGATGGGACAGAGATAATTCACCCCTCCACTTT. This translates into CASRWDRDNSPLHF. The chain employs TRBV2 and TRBJ1-6; the match to TRBD1 covers 7 bases. There are 14 residues in the CDR3. CDR1 is SNHLY and CDR2 is FYNNEI in the germline V gene. V trimming: 6 bases; J trimming: 5 bases; junction bases outside the gene matches: 4.

In this sample, this clone turned up once. The genes are TRBV19 and TRBJ1-5; D is unresolved. There are 14 residues in the CDR3. V was cut by 3 bases and J by 4 bases, with 10 bases left in between. The germline V gene has CDR1 LNHDA and CDR2 SQIVND (reference sequence). CDR3 region: CASSIPWGNQPQHF. The CDR3 DNA reads TGTGCCAGTAGTATCCCCTGGGGAAATCAGCCCCAGCATTTT.

In its sample, this clone was seen a few times. This rearrangement joins TRBV9 to TRBJ1-1; D unresolved. The CDR3 is 13 amino acids. V gave up 5 bases and J gave up 6 bases, with 14 bases separating them. The germline gives CDR1 SGDLS, CDR2 YYNGEE. As DNA, the CDR3 is TGTGCCAGCAGGCCGATCCGTGAGGCTGAAGCTTTCTTT. This translates into CASRPIREAEAFF.

The chain joins TRBV4-1 to TRBJ1-2; perhaps TRBD1 as D (6 bases). Germline V lookup: CDR1 MGHRA, CDR2 YSYEKL. V lost 1 base, J lost 3 bases, and 9 bases lay in between. This CDR3 is built from 14 residues. The CDR3 DNA reads TGCGCCAGCAGCCAAGGACAGGTCTACTATGGCTACACCTTC. This sequence encodes CASSQGQVYYGYTF.

Only a few counts were recorded for this clone. J is TRBJ2-7 and V is TRBV3-1 (or the pseudogene TRBV3-2); no definite D call. The CDR3 is made up of 14 amino acids. CDR1 LGHDT and CDR2 YNNKEL come from the germline V gene (reference sequence). V lost 0 bases and J lost 5, with 11 bases in between. This CDR3 reads CASSQDQVGNEQYF. The CDR3 nucleotides read TGTGCCAGCAGCCAAGATCAAGTAGGTAACGAGCAGTACTTC.

The rearrangement joins TRBV18 to TRBJ2-7, with D possibly being TRBD2 (6 bases). Per germline, CDR1 KGHSH and CDR2 LQKENI. V dropped 0 bases and J dropped 6 bases, with 6 bases sitting between them. The CDR3 is 12 residues long. Here the CDR3 reads CASSPPGGEQYF. CDR3 in DNA: TGTGCCAGCTCACCACCGGGGGGCGAGCAGTACTTC.

The V call is TRBV2, the J call TRBJ2-7, with D perhaps TRBD1 (5 bases). V lost 6 bases and J lost 3, with 15 bases in between. CDR1 and CDR2 from the germline V gene are SNHLY and FYNNEI. The CDR3 has 14 residues. CDR3 sequence: CASSPDSYNYEQYF. CDR3 nucleotide sequence: TGTGCCAGCAGCCCTGACAGTTACAACTACGAGCAGTACTTC. Combining the CDR3 with reference TRBV2 and TRBJ2-7 gives the whole variable domain EPEVTQTPSHQVTQMGQEVILRCVPISNHLYFYWYRQILGQKVEFLVSFYNNEISEKSEIFDDQFSVERPDGSNFTLKIRSTKLEDSAMYFCASSPDSYNYEQYFGPGTRLTVT.

The CDR3 DNA reads TGCAGCGTTGGGGGACAGTTAGAGGCGGACACCTTC. Its translation: CSVGGQLEADTF. The chain couples TRBV29-1 to TRBJ1-2; 7 bases line up with TRBD1. With 4 bases clipped from V and 12 bases from J, the junction kept 11 bases outside the gene matches. The germline CDR1 and CDR2 sequences are SQVTM and ANQGSEA. The CDR3 runs to 12 residues.

CDR3 in amino acids: CASSWVRGFGSPLHF. Here the CDR3 DNA reads TGTGCCAGCAGTTGGGTCAGGGGATTTGGTTCACCCCTCCACTTT. V and J are TRBV6-4 and TRBJ1-6; the D gene is possibly TRBD1 (6 bases). There are 15 residues in the CDR3. V gave up 5 bases and J gave up 9 bases, with 17 bases separating them. The germline CDR1 and CDR2 sequences are MRHNA and SNTAGT.

The sample holds one count of this clone. CDR3 in amino acids: CASSDGGSTEAFF. CDR3 nucleotides: TGTGCCAGCAGTGACGGGGGAAGCACTGAAGCTTTCTTT. This rearrangement joins TRBV2 to TRBJ1-1, with a tentative D call TRBD1 (5 bases). This CDR3 is 13 amino acids long. Germline CDR1 and CDR2: SNHLY and FYNNEI. V lost 3 bases to trimming and J lost 4 bases, with 9 bases between them.

The V gene is TRBV3-1 (or the pseudogene TRBV3-2), the J gene TRBJ1-2, with 8 bases identical to TRBD1. Germline V gene sequence: CDR1 LGHDT, CDR2 YNNKEL (reference sequence). Trimming at V came to 4 bases and at J to 6 bases, leaving 10 bases not matched to a gene. The CDR3 is made up of 15 amino acids. CDR3 protein: CASSPSLQGAHGYTF. The CDR3 region has the DNA TGTGCCAGCAGCCCATCTCTCCAGGGGGCGCATGGCTACACCTTC.

The V and J genes are TRBV19 and TRBJ1-1; 7 bases line up with TRBD1. The CDR3 runs to 15 residues. Germline V lookup: CDR1 LNHDA, CDR2 SQIVND (reference sequence). V shed 3 bases, J shed 7 bases, and the junction held 11 bases outside the gene matches. The CDR3 loop reads CASSIRGQASGEAFF. The CDR3 nucleotides read TGTGCCAGTAGTATCCGAGGACAGGCAAGCGGTGAAGCTTTCTTT.

This rearrangement joins TRBV5-1 to TRBJ1-4, with 7 bases lining up with TRBD1. There are 19 residues in the CDR3. Germline-derived CDR1 and CDR2 are SGHRS and YFSETQ. J lost 0 bases, V lost 4 bases, and 15 bases had no gene match. The CDR3: CASSTHPGTADATNEKLFF. CDR3 nucleotide sequence: TGCGCCAGCAGCACTCATCCCGGGACAGCCGACGCAACTAATGAAAAACTGTTTTTT.